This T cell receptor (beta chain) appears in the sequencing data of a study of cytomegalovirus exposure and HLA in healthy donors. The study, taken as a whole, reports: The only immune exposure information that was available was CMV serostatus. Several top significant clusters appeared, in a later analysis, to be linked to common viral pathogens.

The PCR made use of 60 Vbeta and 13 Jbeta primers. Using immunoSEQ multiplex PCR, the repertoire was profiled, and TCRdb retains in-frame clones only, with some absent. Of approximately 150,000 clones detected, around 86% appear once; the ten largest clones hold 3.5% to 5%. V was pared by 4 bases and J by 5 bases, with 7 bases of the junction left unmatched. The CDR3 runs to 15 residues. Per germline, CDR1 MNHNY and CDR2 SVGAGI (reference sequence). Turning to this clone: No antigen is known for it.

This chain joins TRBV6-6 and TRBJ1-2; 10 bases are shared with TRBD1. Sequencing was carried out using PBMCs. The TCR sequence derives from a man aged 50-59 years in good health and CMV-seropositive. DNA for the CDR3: TGTGCCAGCAGTTTCGGGACAGGGGTTTCTTATGGCTACACCTTC. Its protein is CASSFGTGVSYGYTF.